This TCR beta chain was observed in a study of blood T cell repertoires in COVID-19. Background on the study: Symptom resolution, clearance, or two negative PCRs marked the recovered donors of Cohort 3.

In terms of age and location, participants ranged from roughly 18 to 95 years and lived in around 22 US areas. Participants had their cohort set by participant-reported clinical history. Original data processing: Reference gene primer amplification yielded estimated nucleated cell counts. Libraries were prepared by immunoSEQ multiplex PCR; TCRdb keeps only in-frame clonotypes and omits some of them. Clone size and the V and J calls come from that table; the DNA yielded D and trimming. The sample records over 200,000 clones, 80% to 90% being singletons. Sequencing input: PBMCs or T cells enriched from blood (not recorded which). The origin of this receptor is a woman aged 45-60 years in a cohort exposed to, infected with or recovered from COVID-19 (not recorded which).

DNA of the CDR3: TGTGCCAGCAGCTTAGCCGGGACAGGTGGGGGTTCACCCCTCCACTTT. It codes for CASSLAGTGGGSPLHF. This chain uses TRBV7-9 with TRBJ1-6; 8 bases agree with TRBD1. V lost 0 bases to trimming and J lost 9 bases; unmatched junction nucleotides: 7. In germline, CDR1 is SEHNR, CDR2 FQNEAQ (reference sequence). The CDR3 runs 16 residues.